This T cell receptor beta chain originates from a study of tumor-infiltrating lymphocytes in primary liver carcinoma. The wider study: Those enrolled were patients of both sexes, who were aged 30 to 69 years. Samples produced roughly 3.5 to 8 million productive TCRbeta reads, comparable across tissue types. General study points: Tumor tissue displayed a significantly greater top-250-clone fraction than blood (p = 0.039).

A primer in the constant region served to generate TCR beta cDNA from approximately 450 ng of total RNA. TCR beta libraries came from three nested multiplex PCR rounds using slightly modified ARM-PCR. In the first two PCR rounds, TRBV1-TRBV30 forward primers were paired with a C-beta reverse primer, and each round lasted approximately 9 cycles. TCRdb processed the multiplex PCR reads anew with MiXCR; each CDR3 protein has one entry. The top ten hold around 15% of the sample, which has 300,000 to 350,000 distinct CDR3 sequences, almost 60% seen once. This clonotype was seen a few times. As yet, its antigen is unknown. Unsorted whole blood yielded the blood RNA, and germline DNA was also extracted. Every patient had chronic HBV infection and was treatment-naive. V dropped 4 bases and J dropped 3 bases, with 16 bases sitting between them. Per the germline V gene, CDR1 is LGHNA and CDR2 is YSLEER. CDR3 length: 16 residues.

This TCR was recovered from a woman in her 30s with primary liver carcinoma and hepatitis B virus infection. The source material was peripheral blood. The rearrangement joins TRBV4-3 to TRBJ1-3; D ambiguous. CDR3 amino acids: CASSRDTEGYGNTIYF. The CDR3 DNA is TGCGCCAGCAGCCGAGACACAGAGGGCTATGGAAACACCATATATTTT.